This entry lists 28 T cell receptor beta chains sequenced from one sample in a study of chronic HIV infection and antiretroviral therapy. TCRdb called the 5' RACE reads again in MiXCR, with one record for every CDR3 protein. Found here are 40,000 to 50,000 distinct CDR3 sequences, about a fifth of them singletons; the top ten hold roughly 3%. Input material: peripheral blood. The receptors stem from an adult who had HIV and had not received antiretroviral therapy, or was an uninfected healthy control (not recorded which).

The J gene is TRBJ2-7, the V gene TRBV4-2; the match to TRBD2 covers 9 bases. The CDR3 is 16 residues long. V trimming: 4 bases; J trimming: 5 bases; junction bases outside the gene matches: 12. CDR1 LGHNA and CDR2 YNFKEQ come from the germline V gene. CDR3 coding DNA: TGTGCCAGCAGCCCCCTGAAGGGCGGGAGGGGGAACGAGCAGTACTTC. The encoded protein is CASSPLKGGRGNEQYF.

This clonotype has just a few counts. This chain uses TRBV15 with TRBJ1-5; the D gene is possibly TRBD1 (6 bases). The CDR3 length is 12 residues. CDR1 is LNHNV and CDR2 is YYDKDF in the germline V gene (reference sequence). Trimming removed 5 bases at V and 5 bases at J, with 7 bases between. Here the CDR3 DNA reads TGTGCCACCAGCCGACAGGATCAGCCCCAGCATTTT. It codes for CATSRQDQPQHF.

This clonotype was detected ten times or more. The chain is built from TRBV7-2 and TRBJ2-1; 9 positions match TRBD2. The CDR3 spans 15 residues. J was trimmed by 2 bases and V by 3 bases; bases with no gene match: 2. Germline-derived CDR1 and CDR2 are SGHTA and FQGNSA. The CDR3 sequence: CASSLGTSTYNEQFF. The CDR3 DNA is TGTGCCAGCAGCTTGGGGACTAGCACCTACAATGAGCAGTTCTTC. Filled out from reference TRBV7-2 and TRBJ2-1, the complete variable domain reads GAGVSQSPSNKVTEKGKDVELRCDPISGHTALYWYRQSLGQGLEFLIYFQGNSAPDKSGLPSDRFSAERTGGSVSTLTIQRTQQEDSAVYLCASSLGTSTYNEQFFGPGTRLTVL.

This chain connects TRBV27 to TRBJ1-6; D remains unclear. Germline CDR1 is MNHEY and CDR2 is SMNVEV (reference sequence). The CDR3 consists of 16 residues. Trimming left V 8 bases short and J 6 bases short, with 20 bases between. Here the CDR3 reads CASRQGGSAVNSPLHF. The CDR3 nucleotides read TGTGCCAGCCGGCAAGGCGGGTCCGCGGTTAATTCACCCCTCCACTTT.

The chain is built from TRBV9 and TRBJ2-3, with 7 nucleotides matching TRBD1. Trimming removed 3 bases from V and 5 bases from J; junction bases left unmatched: 0. The CDR3 has 12 amino acids. CDR1 and CDR2 from the germline V gene are SGDLS and YYNGEE. CDR3 residues: CASSAGGDTQYF. DNA of the CDR3: TGTGCCAGCAGCGCAGGGGGAGATACGCAGTATTTT.

CDR3 amino acids: CSARVTGNGYTF. CDR3 bases: TGCAGTGCTAGAGTTACAGGGAATGGCTACACCTTC. The chain uses TRBV20-1 and TRBJ1-2; tentatively, D is TRBD1 (6 bases). Germline CDR1 DFQATT, CDR2 SNEGSKA (reference sequence). V was cut by 1 base and J by 6 bases, with 9 bases left in between. The CDR3 is 12 amino acids.

V gene TRBV18 combines with J gene TRBJ1-4; possibly TRBD1 for D (6 bases). The V end lost 1 base, the J end lost 8 bases, and 14 bases lay between the germline ends. The CDR3 covers 15 residues. CDR1 is KGHSH and CDR2 is LQKENI in the germline V gene. The CDR3 sequence is CASSPLRAGEEKLFF. CDR3 in DNA: TGTGCCAGCTCACCACTCCGAGCAGGGGAAGAAAAACTGTTTTTT.

The chain joins TRBV29-1 to TRBJ2-4, with D unresolved. V was trimmed by 6 bases and J by 2 bases, leaving 11 bases between them. Looked up from germline, CDR1 is SQVTM and CDR2 is ANQGSEA. This CDR3 region has 13 residues. The CDR3 loop reads CSVPGVSKNIQYF. The CDR3 DNA follows: TGCAGCGTGCCCGGAGTCTCCAAAAACATTCAGTACTTC.

This clonotype appeared a single time. The chain links TRBV5-5 to TRBJ1-5, with 8 bases that match TRBD1. The CDR3 is 15 amino acids. Per the germline V gene, CDR1 is SGHKS and CDR2 is YYEKEE (reference sequence). The V gene end was trimmed by 2 bases and the J gene end by 6 bases; junction bases not matched to a gene: 7. CDR3 nucleotides: TGTGCCAGCAGCTTCGGGACAGGAGGGACTCAGCCCCAGCATTTT. Its protein is CASSFGTGGTQPQHF. Full variable domain (remainder filled in from reference TRBV5-5 and TRBJ1-5): DAGVTQSPTHLIKTRGQQVTLRCSPISGHKSVSWYQQVLGQGPQFIFQYYEKEERGRGNFPDRFSARQFPNYSSELNVNALLLGDSALYLCASSFGTGGTQPQHFGDGTRLSIL.

This clonotype has just a few counts. The chain is built from TRBV5-6 and TRBJ1-1; D perhaps matches TRBD1 (5 bases). The CDR3 extends over 14 amino acids. V was trimmed by 3 bases and J by 3 bases, leaving 12 bases between them. CDR1 and CDR2 (germline): SGHDT, YYEEEE. The CDR3 protein is CASSWGEGYTEAFF. The CDR3, as DNA: TGTGCCAGCAGCTGGGGGGAGGGGTACACTGAAGCTTTCTTT.

This clonotype has a handful of counts. This chain connects TRBV30 to TRBJ1-4; D is perhaps TRBD1 (5 bases). The CDR3 is 15 residues long. Germline V lookup: CDR1 GTSNPN, CDR2 SVGIG (reference sequence). V dropped 1 base and J dropped 0 bases, with 9 bases sitting between them. CDR3 sequence (DNA): TGTGCCTGGAGTGCCGACAGTACAACTAATGAAAAACTGTTTTTT. It is translated as CAWSADSTTNEKLFF.

This clonotype showed up just a few times. CDR3 residues: CSADTDRGEQYF. CDR3 in DNA: TGCAGTGCTGACACTGACAGGGGCGAGCAGTACTTC. The chain uses TRBV20-1 and TRBJ2-7, with 8 bases matching TRBD1. The CDR3 spans 12 residues. The germline gives CDR1 DFQATT, CDR2 SNEGSKA (reference sequence). V trimming: 5 bases; J trimming: 6 bases; junction bases outside the gene matches: 6.

The V call is TRBV3-1, the J call TRBJ2-3; 9 positions match TRBD2. The J segment lost 3 bases and the V segment lost 0 bases, leaving 10 bases of the junction unmatched. The germline V gene encodes CDR1 LGHDT and CDR2 YNNKEL (reference sequence). This CDR3 has 18 amino acids. CDR3 in DNA: TGTGCCAGCAGCCAAGATAGGGGGCTAGCGGGACTGACAGATACGCAGTATTTT. Translating gives CASSQDRGLAGLTDTQYF.

The chain employs TRBV27 and TRBJ1-5, with a tentative D call TRBD1 (5 bases). This CDR3 spans 14 amino acids. The V end lost 7 bases, the J end lost 0 bases, and 10 bases lay between the germline ends. Germline CDR1 is MNHEY and CDR2 is SMNVEV (reference sequence). The CDR3 here is CASKRGNSNQPQHF. CDR3 coding DNA: TGTGCCAGCAAAAGGGGCAATAGCAATCAGCCCCAGCATTTT.

The chain recombines TRBV7-8 with TRBJ2-5; 9 nucleotides match TRBD2. The V gene's germline CDR1 is SGHVS and CDR2 FQNEAQ. The CDR3 sequence is 17 residues long. V dropped 1 base and J dropped 5; count of bases not matched to a gene: 11. This CDR3 reads CASSLEGRGLATETQYF. The CDR3 DNA reads as TGTGCCAGCAGCTTAGAGGGGCGGGGACTAGCAACTGAGACCCAGTACTTC.

Comments on this clonotype: The junction departs from the called germline gene at one end, perhaps through a read error. The chain recombines TRBV28 with TRBJ2-7; D might be TRBD2 (7 bases). This CDR3 spans 12 amino acids. The germline V gene has CDR1 MDHEN and CDR2 SYDVKM. The CDR3 sequence: CASSLAGDMPNF. The CDR3 region has the DNA TGTGCCAGCAGCCTTGCGGGGGACATGCCGAACTTC.

This rearrangement joins TRBV29-1 to TRBJ1-3; 9 nucleotides align to TRBD1. The J segment lost 2 bases and the V segment lost 3 bases, leaving 5 bases of the junction unmatched. CDR1 and CDR2 from the germline V gene are SQVTM and ANQGSEA. This CDR3 is built from 15 residues. CDR3 coding DNA: TGCAGCGTTGAGGACAGGGGTCGAGCTGGAAACACCATATATTTT. Protein: CSVEDRGRAGNTIYF.

In this sample, this clonotype turned up many times. The chain uses TRBV20-1 and TRBJ2-3; 11 bases map to TRBD2. Germline CDR1 reads DFQATT; CDR2 reads SNEGSKA (reference sequence). V gave up 0 bases and J gave up 1 base; unmatched junction bases: 9. This CDR3 is built from 18 residues. CDR3 protein: CSARDWGSGRAGTDTQYF. The CDR3 DNA sequence: TGCAGTGCTAGAGATTGGGGTAGCGGGAGGGCCGGCACAGATACGCAGTATTTT.

This clonotype turned up a few times. The V and J genes are TRBV10-3 and TRBJ2-7; TRBD2 aligns across 12 bases. The V segment lost 6 bases and the J segment 0 bases; nucleotides outside the gene matches: 9. The CDR3 length is 17 residues. Per germline, CDR1 ENHRY and CDR2 SYGVKD. CDR3 protein: CAISSGTSGSSSYEQYF. CDR3 nucleotides: TGTGCCATCAGCTCCGGGACTAGCGGGTCTAGCTCCTACGAGCAGTACTTC.

J is TRBJ2-3 and V is TRBV7-2; D uncertain. This CDR3 comprises 13 residues. The V end was cut by 3 bases, the J end by 1 base, with 5 bases between. CDR1 is SGHTA, CDR2 FQGNSA, per germline. CDR3 sequence: CASSFYRTDTQYF. As DNA, the CDR3 is TGTGCCAGCAGCTTCTACCGCACAGATACGCAGTATTTT. Full variable domain (missing parts from reference TRBV7-2 and TRBJ2-3): GAGVSQSPSNKVTEKGKDVELRCDPISGHTALYWYRQSLGQGLEFLIYFQGNSAPDKSGLPSDRFSAERTGGSVSTLTIQRTQQEDSAVYLCASSFYRTDTQYFGPGTRLTVL.

The genes are TRBV13 and TRBJ1-2; 7 bases are a match to TRBD1. The V gene's germline CDR1 is PRHDT and CDR2 FYEKMQ (reference sequence). Trimming took 6 bases from V and 2 from J; bases not matched to a gene: 3. The length of the CDR3 is 13 residues. CDR3 in DNA: TGTGCCAGCAGGTCGACAGGGAACTATGGCTACACCTTC. It yields the protein CASRSTGNYGYTF.

This clonotype was detected only a few times. The chain employs TRBV10-2 and TRBJ1-1, with TRBD1 matching over 10 bases. CDR1 and CDR2 (germline): WSHSY, SAAADI. J gave up 5 bases and V 4 bases, and 13 bases lay outside the gene matches. There are 17 residues in the CDR3. The CDR3 here is CASSGTYRDRGGTEAFF. CDR3 nucleotides: TGCGCCAGCAGTGGAACTTACCGGGACAGGGGAGGGACTGAAGCTTTCTTT.

This sequence joins TRBV21-1 and TRBJ2-2; the DNA was not used to check the table's D call, TRBD2. TRBV21-1 is recorded as a pseudogene. CDR3 length: 16 residues. The chain's CDR3 is CASSNFGLAYTGELFF. Here the CDR3 DNA reads TGTGCCAGCAGCAATTTTGGACTAGCCTACACCGGGGAGCTGTTTTTT.

The rearrangement uses TRBV24-1 and TRBJ2-3; tentatively, D is TRBD2 (6 bases). CDR1 is KGHDR and CDR2 is SFDVKD in the germline V gene. Trimming cost V 1 base and J 8 bases, with 18 bases left between them. CDR3 length: 16 residues. CDR3 sequence (DNA): TGTGCCACCAGTGATTTCGTATGGGGGGACCGAGGTACGCAGTATTTT. This codes for CATSDFVWGDRGTQYF.

J is TRBJ2-5 and V is TRBV20-1; 12 bases agree with TRBD2. Unmatched junction bases numbered 4, after V lost 2 bases and J lost 0 bases. The germline V gene encodes CDR1 DFQATT and CDR2 SNEGSKA (reference sequence). CDR3 length: 16 residues. The CDR3 DNA sequence: TGCAGTGCTAGATTAGGACTAGCGGGGAACCAAGAGACCCAGTACTTC. This codes for CSARLGLAGNQETQYF.

This clonotype occurred a few times. This chain joins TRBV28 and TRBJ2-7; maybe TRBD2 (6 bases). Germline CDR1 is MDHEN and CDR2 is SYDVKM. This CDR3 spans 13 amino acids. Deletions cut 8 bases from V and 4 bases from J, with 15 bases between. CDR3 coding DNA: TGTGCCAGCTTTACCGGGACTTCATACGAGCAGTACTTC. This gives the protein CASFTGTSYEQYF.

Only a few counts were recorded for this clonotype. The rearrangement uses TRBV29-1 and TRBJ2-5, with 8 bases that match TRBD2. Trimming at V came to 0 bases and at J to 5 bases, leaving 14 bases not matched to a gene. Germline CDR1 reads SQVTM; CDR2 reads ANQGSEA. This CDR3 comprises 17 residues. The CDR3: CSVEEERERELGETQYF. For the CDR3, the DNA is TGCAGCGTTGAAGAGGAGAGAGAGCGGGAGTTAGGGGAGACCCAGTACTTC.

CDR3 region: CSAREIITGAGEQFF. Written as DNA, the CDR3 is TGCAGTGCTAGGGAAATTATAACAGGGGCCGGTGAGCAGTTCTTC. The chain recombines TRBV20-1 with TRBJ2-1, with 7 bases that match TRBD1. The germline V gene encodes CDR1 DFQATT and CDR2 SNEGSKA (reference sequence). With 3 bases clipped from V and 9 bases from J, the junction kept 14 bases outside the gene matches. CDR3 length: 15 residues.